This T cell receptor beta chain is drawn from a study of CD8+CD57+ T cells in acquired aplastic anemia. Findings and caveats of the study: Patients and controls shared just under 30 CD8+ CDR3 sequences.

Trimming took 0 bases from V and 6 from J, leaving 5 bases between them. The CDR3 covers 12 residues. The V gene's germline CDR1 is ENHRY and CDR2 SYGVKD. All patients picked for sequencing had shown, by flow cytometry, an expansion of CD8+CD57+ cells. It was genomic DNA that served as the template for profiling TCR beta VDJ and CDR3. MiXCR, run by TCRdb on the reads, gives a single entry per CDR3 protein. Here the sample spans about 120,000 distinct CDR3 sequences, under 60% being singletons. With respect to this clonotype: Its antigen is undetermined.

The sample was sorted CD4+, CD8+, or CD8+CD57+ T cells (not recorded which) from PBMCs. J is TRBJ1-2 and V is TRBV10-3; D is ambiguous. The receptor was isolated from a human donor with aplastic anemia. The DNA for the CDR3 is TGTGCCATCAGTGAGTCGAAAAATGGCTACACCTTC. Translated, it gives CAISESKNGYTF.